These 26 T cell receptor beta chains were all obtained from the same sample, sequenced in a study of prognosis after radiotherapy for stage I lung cancer. Using two-round multiplex PCR, the authors amplified TCR beta CDR3 from genomic DNA. First-round PCR employed TRBV- and TRBJ-specific primers for each gene. TCRdb reprocessed the multiplex PCR reads via MiXCR and lists one record per CDR3 protein. This table has some 56,000 distinct CDR3 sequences, around 27% appearing once. Specimen: PBMCs, collected before or after stereotactic body radiation therapy (not recorded which). All receptors come from a donor aged 50 or older with non-small cell lung cancer.

A single count supports this clonotype. A far larger clone is one base from this, pointing to a likely read error. The gene calls are TRBV6-6 and TRBJ2-7; 8 bases agree with TRBD2. The V gene end was trimmed by 6 bases and the J gene end by 1 base; junction bases not matched to a gene: 8. This CDR3 contains 15 residues. Germline-derived CDR1 and CDR2 are MNHNY and SVGAGI (reference sequence). CDR3: CASRRGRGESYEQYF. The CDR3 DNA follows: TGTGCCAGCAGACGCGGGCGGGGGGAATCCTACGAGCAGTACTTC.

A remark on this clonotype: A far larger clone is only one base removed, so a read error is likely. This chain links TRBV7-9 with TRBJ1-2, with TRBD1 as a possible D gene (5 bases). The CDR3 has 11 amino acids. CDR1 and CDR2 from the germline V gene are SEHNR and FQNEAQ (reference sequence). The V end was cut by 9 bases, the J end by 8 bases, with 13 bases between. The CDR3 nucleotides are TGTGCCAGTCGGACAAGGGAAGGCTACACCTTC. It translates to CASRTREGYTF.

This clonotype occurred many times. The V call is TRBV6-1, the J call TRBJ2-7; D may be TRBD1 (6 bases). The ends were cut back, 5 bases at V and 2 bases at J, with 13 bases in the middle. This CDR3 has 14 residues. Per germline, CDR1 MNHNS and CDR2 SASEGT. CDR3 coding DNA: TGTGCCAGCAGTATCGAACAGGGAACCTACGAGCAGTACTTC. Residues: CASSIEQGTYEQYF.

This clonotype has only one observation. The rearrangement joins TRBV7-7 to TRBJ1-6; D remains unclear. The CDR3 totals 17 residues. Germline lookup yields CDR1 SSHAT and CDR2 FNYEAQ (reference sequence). The CDR3 DNA sequence: TGTGATAGAAGCTTAGACCGAAGGTTCTCCTATAATTCACCCCTCCACTTT. Translation gives CDRSLDRRFSYNSPLHF.

There are many counts of this clonotype. V is TRBV6-5 and J is TRBJ2-7; perhaps TRBD1 as D (5 bases). The germline V and J ends were trimmed by 0 bases and 2 bases, with 11 bases remaining between them. Germline V gives CDR1 MNHEY, CDR2 SVGAGI. CDR3 length equals 15 residues. This CDR3 is CASSYSDSGPYEQYF. The CDR3 coding sequence is TGTGCCAGCAGTTACTCTGACAGTGGGCCCTACGAGCAGTACTTC.

This clonotype has ten or more counts. V and J are TRBV6-5 and TRBJ2-7, with D unresolved. CDR1 is MNHEY and CDR2 is SVGAGI in the germline V gene. Trimming removed 0 bases at V and 3 bases at J, with 12 bases between. The CDR3 runs to 15 residues. As DNA, the CDR3 is TGTGCCAGCAGTTACTCCAGTTTTGGGCACTACGAGCAGTACTTC. Its protein is CASSYSSFGHYEQYF.

Remarks on this clonotype: This clone may be a read error of a much larger clone one base away. V usage is TRBV2 and J usage is TRBJ1-2; D gene unclear. CDR1 is SNHLY, CDR2 FYNNEI, per germline. The CDR3 consists of 13 residues. The V gene lost 5 bases and the J gene lost 3 bases, with 10 bases spanning the gap. CDR3 sequence: CASSSETYYGYTF. The CDR3 nucleotides read TGTGCCAGCAGTTCCGAGACATACTATGGCTACACCTTC. The full variable domain, with the rest looked up from reference TRBV2 and TRBJ1-2, is EPEVTQTPSHQVTQMGQEVILRCVPISNHLYFYWYRQILGQKVEFLVSFYNNEISEKSEIFDDQFSVERPDGSNFTLKIRSTKLEDSAMYFCASSSETYYGYTFGSGTRLTVV.

This clonotype was seen at least ten times. J is TRBJ1-2 and V is TRBV10-3; possible D gene TRBD1, 5 bases. The CDR3 runs to 15 residues. The germline CDR1 and CDR2 sequences are ENHRY and SYGVKD. V was shortened by 7 bases and J by 7 bases, with 22 bases between the two germline ends. Here the CDR3 reads CAINHGGLSKTGYTF. CDR3 coding DNA: TGTGCCATCAATCACGGGGGGTTGAGTAAAACTGGCTACACCTTC.

At least ten counts were recorded for this clonotype. The rearrangement links TRBV20-1 to TRBJ1-4; 7 nucleotides match TRBD1. The CDR3 consists of 12 residues. Trimming took 6 bases from V and 7 from J; bases not matched to a gene: 5. Germline V gene lookup returns CDR1 DFQATT and CDR2 SNEGSKA (reference sequence). This CDR3 is CSARTGTEKLFF. CDR3 DNA: TGCAGTGCCAGGACAGGAACTGAAAAACTGTTTTTT.

This clonotype has just one count. A far larger clone is only one base removed, so a read error is likely. The chain uses TRBV6-4 and TRBJ2-3; D is unclear. This CDR3 has 14 residues. The germline V gene has CDR1 MRHNA and CDR2 SNTAGT. CDR3 sequence (DNA): TGTGCCAGCAGTTACTCGACGTGCACAGATACGCAGTATTTT. It encodes CASSYSTCTDTQYF.

This clonotype was detected ten times or more. The chain couples TRBV7-8 to TRBJ1-5, with D unclear. V lost 2 bases and J 1 base, leaving 15 bases between the germline ends. The CDR3 extends over 17 amino acids. CDR1 SGHVS and CDR2 FQNEAQ come from the germline V gene. CDR3 DNA sequence: TGTGCCAGCAGCTTACTTAATGCCTGGACCAGCAATCAGCCCCAGCATTTT. As protein: CASSLLNAWTSNQPQHF. Filled out from reference TRBV7-8 and TRBJ1-5, the complete variable domain reads GAGVSQSPRYKVAKRGQDVALRCDPISGHVSLFWYQQALGQGPEFLTYFQNEAQLDKSGLPSDRFFAERPEGSVSTLKIQRTQQEDSAVYLCASSLLNAWTSNQPQHFGDGTRLSIL.

This clonotype was observed many times. V gene TRBV20-1 combines with J gene TRBJ1-3; D uncertain. V lost 6 bases, J lost 3 bases, and 9 bases lay in between. This CDR3 contains 12 residues. Germline-derived CDR1 and CDR2 are DFQATT and SNEGSKA (reference sequence). CDR3 nucleotide sequence: TGCAGTGCCAAACAAGGTGGAAACACCATATATTTT. Translating it yields CSAKQGGNTIYF.

The chain combines TRBV7-9 with TRBJ1-1; 7 nucleotides match TRBD1. CDR3 length equals 14 residues. In germline, CDR1 is SEHNR, CDR2 FQNEAQ (reference sequence). J was trimmed by 5 bases and V by 5 bases; bases with no gene match: 8. CDR3 protein: CASSGGDSRTEAFF. The CDR3 DNA is TGTGCCAGCAGCGGGGGGGACAGTAGGACTGAAGCTTTCTTT.

This clonotype occurred many times. V is TRBV20-1 and J is TRBJ2-7; TRBD2 is a possible D gene (6 bases). The germline CDR1 and CDR2 sequences are DFQATT and SNEGSKA (reference sequence). V was clipped by 2 bases and J by 6 bases, with 17 bases between them. The length of the CDR3 is 14 residues. The CDR3 loop is CSARRPPGDSEQYF. CDR3 nucleotides: TGCAGTGCTAGACGCCCCCCGGGGGATAGCGAGCAGTACTTC.

This clonotype was detected ten times or more. The CDR3 nucleotides read TGTGCCAGCAGCTTCTCGCTTGATAGCGGGGGACCCGGTGTTAGTAATGAGCAGTTCTTC. It yields the protein CASSFSLDSGGPGVSNEQFF. The rearrangement links TRBV7-9 to TRBJ2-1, with 9 nucleotides matching TRBD2. The CDR3 is made up of 20 amino acids. The germline V gene encodes CDR1 SEHNR and CDR2 FQNEAQ (reference sequence). J lost 7 bases, V lost 3 bases, and 22 bases had no gene match.

As to this clonotype: This may be a read error: a much more frequent sequence differs by one nucleotide. CDR3 protein: CSVVGQVGGSTDTQNF. The CDR3, as DNA: TGCAGCGTTGTGGGCCAAGTTGGTGGGAGCACAGATACGCAGAATTTT. The chain uses TRBV29-1 and TRBJ2-3; maybe TRBD2 (5 bases). Per the germline V gene, CDR1 is SQVTM and CDR2 is ANQGSEA. CDR3 length: 16 amino acids.

This clonotype has ten or more counts. The chain employs TRBV5-4 and TRBJ1-6; D is unclear. Germline loops: CDR1 SGHNT, CDR2 YYREEE (reference sequence). The CDR3 contains 14 residues. Trimming removed 3 bases at V and 6 bases at J, with 10 bases between. The DNA for the CDR3 is TGTGCCAGCAGCTACGGGGAACCTAATTCACCCCTCCACTTT. This sequence encodes CASSYGEPNSPLHF.

Worth noting for this clonotype: A far larger clone is one base from this, pointing to a likely read error. The chain recombines TRBV6-1 with TRBJ2-1; 7 bases fit TRBD1. V lost 6 bases to trimming and J lost 10 bases; unmatched junction nucleotides: 18. CDR1 and CDR2 from the germline V gene are MNHNS and SASEGT. This CDR3 region has 16 residues. CDR3 DNA sequence: TGTGCCAGCAGCCCAGGGGGAAGGGATCTTGGGGACGAGCAGTTCTTC. Translating gives CASSPGGRDLGDEQFF.

This clonotype was detected many times. The chain joins TRBV5-6 to TRBJ1-3; D not certain. The CDR3 contains 18 residues. V lost 3 bases and J lost 0, with 19 bases in between. Germline V lookup: CDR1 SGHDT, CDR2 YYEEEE. CDR3 sequence reads: CASSSTASGSFSGNTIYF. The CDR3, as DNA: TGTGCCAGCAGCTCTACGGCATCTGGCAGTTTCTCTGGAAACACCATATATTTT.

The sample holds many counts of this clonotype. This chain joins TRBV12-3 or TRBV12-4 and TRBJ2-7, with D perhaps matching TRBD1 (5 bases). V dropped 0 bases and J dropped 5 bases, with 11 bases sitting between them. This CDR3 is 14 amino acids long. Here the CDR3 DNA reads TGTGCCAGCAGTTTAGCGCGGCAGGGCCACGAGCAGTACTTC. Amino acids: CASSLARQGHEQYF.

This clonotype has at least ten counts. V is TRBV29-1 and J is TRBJ1-3; D is possibly TRBD1 (5 bases). The V end lost 5 bases, the J end lost 4 bases, and 15 bases lay between the germline ends. This CDR3 is built from 14 residues. In germline, CDR1 is SQVTM, CDR2 ANQGSEA. The CDR3 nucleotides read TGCAGCGTTCGGGATCAGGGTCGAGGAAACACCATATATTTT. This gives the protein CSVRDQGRGNTIYF.

This clonotype was counted many times. The chain has TRBV20-1 and TRBJ1-6; 8 positions agree with TRBD1. The germline gives CDR1 DFQATT, CDR2 SNEGSKA (reference sequence). V was clipped by 0 bases and J by 8 bases; unmatched bases: 9. This CDR3 has 16 amino acids. CDR3 in amino acids: CSAREGRGQGYSPLHF. DNA of the CDR3: TGCAGTGCTAGAGAAGGGAGAGGACAGGGTTATTCACCCCTCCACTTT.

The sample holds a few counts of this clonotype. Since a much larger clone is just one base distant, this may be a read error. This rearrangement joins TRBV6-2 or TRBV6-3 to TRBJ2-7, with 8 positions matching TRBD2. Germline-derived CDR1 and CDR2 are MNHEY and SVGEGT. Trimming took 6 bases from V and 7 from J; bases not matched to a gene: 11. The CDR3 sequence is 14 residues long. The CDR3 nucleotides are TGTGCCAGCAGCTCCCCCCAAGCGGGGGAAGAGCAGTACTTC. It translates to CASSSPQAGEEQYF.

A word on this clonotype: A read error may explain this, as a much larger clone is one base away. The conserved phenylalanine or tryptophan normally closing the CDR3 is absent here, so this likely arose from a read error. The V gene is TRBV4-1, the J gene TRBJ1-6, with a weak D call TRBD1 (6 bases). CDR1 is MGHRA, CDR2 YSYEKL, per germline. The V and J ends lost 1 base and 10 bases respectively, with 11 bases between them. This CDR3 has 14 residues. Here the CDR3 DNA reads TGCGCCAGCAGCCAAGTAGAAGGGGGGTCACCCCTCCACTAT. Its protein is CASSQVEGGSPLHY.

This clonotype was recorded many times. The V gene is TRBV10-3, the J gene TRBJ2-1; D is possibly TRBD1 or TRBD2 (6 bases each). Trimming took off 8 bases at V and 4 bases at J, with 12 bases between the two ends. Germline loops: CDR1 ENHRY, CDR2 SYGVKD. CDR3 size: 13 residues. Written as DNA, the CDR3 is TGTGCCATCGGGGGGCATTTATACAATGAGCAGTTCTTC. Translated, it gives CAIGGHLYNEQFF.

V is TRBV11-3 and J is TRBJ1-1; unclear D gene. Germline V lookup: CDR1 SGHNT, CDR2 YENEEA. This CDR3 is built from 14 residues. V was cut by 0 bases and J by 1 base, with 6 bases left in between. CDR3 in amino acids: CASSLDPANTEAFF. The CDR3 nucleotides are TGTGCCAGCAGCTTAGATCCAGCGAACACTGAAGCTTTCTTT.